The present entry profiles one TCR beta chain with its context. The data stem from a study of OX40 agonist ivuxolimab in advanced cancers. Using immunoSEQ multiplex PCR, the repertoire was profiled, and TCRdb retains in-frame clones only, with some absent. The repertoire holds tens of thousands of clones, with around 89% as singletons. The germline gives CDR1 SGHNT, CDR2 YYREEE (reference sequence). V shed 4 bases and J 0 bases; nucleotides not matched to a gene: 6. This CDR3 has 15 residues. The sample here was CD4+ or CD8+ T cells sorted from blood, taken in a trial of the OX40 agonist ivuxolimab. The TCR originated in an adult with an advanced solid tumor such as melanoma, head and neck, liver or kidney cancer. The chain employs TRBV5-4 and TRBJ2-5; 7 bases are a match to TRBD2. CDR3 loop: CASSPREDYQETQYF. CDR3 DNA: TGTGCCAGCAGCCCACGGGAGGACTACCAAGAGACCCAGTACTTC.